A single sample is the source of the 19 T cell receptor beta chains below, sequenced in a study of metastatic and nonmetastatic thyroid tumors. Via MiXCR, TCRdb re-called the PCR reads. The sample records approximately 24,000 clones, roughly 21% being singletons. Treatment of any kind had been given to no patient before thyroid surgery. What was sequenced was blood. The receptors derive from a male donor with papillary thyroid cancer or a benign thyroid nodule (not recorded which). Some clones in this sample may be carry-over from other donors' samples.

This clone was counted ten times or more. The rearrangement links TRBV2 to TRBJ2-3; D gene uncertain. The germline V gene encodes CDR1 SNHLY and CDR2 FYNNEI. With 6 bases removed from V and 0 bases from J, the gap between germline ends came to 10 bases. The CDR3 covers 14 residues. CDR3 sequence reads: CASRPRRSTDTQYF. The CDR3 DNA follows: TGTGCCAGCAGACCTAGGAGAAGCACAGATACGCAGTATTTT. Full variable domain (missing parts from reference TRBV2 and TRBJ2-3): EPEVTQTPSHQVTQMGQEVILRCVPISNHLYFYWYRQILGQKVEFLVSFYNNEISEKSEIFDDQFSVERPDGSNFTLKIRSTKLEDSAMYFCASRPRRSTDTQYFGPGTRLTVL.

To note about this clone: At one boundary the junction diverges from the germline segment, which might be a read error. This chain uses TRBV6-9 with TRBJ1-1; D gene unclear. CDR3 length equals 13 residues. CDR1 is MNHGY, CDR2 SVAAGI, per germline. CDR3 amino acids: CASIYGSNTESFF. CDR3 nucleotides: TGTGCCAGCATTTACGGTTCGAACACTGAATCTTTCTTT.

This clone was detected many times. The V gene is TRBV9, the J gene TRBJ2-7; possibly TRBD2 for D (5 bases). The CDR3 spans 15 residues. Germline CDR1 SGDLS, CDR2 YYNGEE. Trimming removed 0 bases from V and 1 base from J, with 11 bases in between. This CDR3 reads CASSVGRALSYEQYF. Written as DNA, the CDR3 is TGTGCCAGCAGCGTAGGGCGGGCTCTATCCTACGAGCAGTACTTC.

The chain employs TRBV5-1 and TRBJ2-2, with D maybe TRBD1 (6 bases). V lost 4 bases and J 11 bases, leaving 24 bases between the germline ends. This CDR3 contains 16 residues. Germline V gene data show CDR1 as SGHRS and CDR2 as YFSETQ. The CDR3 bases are TGCGCCAGCAGCCGCCAGGGGCCGGCGCACACCGTTGAGCTGTTTTTT. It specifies CASSRQGPAHTVELFF.

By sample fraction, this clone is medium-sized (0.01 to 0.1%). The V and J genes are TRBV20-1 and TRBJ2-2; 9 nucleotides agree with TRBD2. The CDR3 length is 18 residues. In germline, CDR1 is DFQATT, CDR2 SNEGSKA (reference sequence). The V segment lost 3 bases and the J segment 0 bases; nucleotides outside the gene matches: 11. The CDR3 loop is CSARDMRREGANTGELFF. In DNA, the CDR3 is TGCAGTGCTAGGGACATGCGGCGGGAGGGAGCGAACACCGGGGAGCTGTTTTTT.

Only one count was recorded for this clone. The CDR3 protein is CASSRFRDYPGTDTQYF. The CDR3 DNA is TGCGCCAGCAGCCGGTTTCGGGACTACCCTGGCACAGATACGCAGTATTTT. V and J are TRBV4-1 and TRBJ2-3; 7 bases align to TRBD2. V was clipped by 4 bases and J by 1 base; unmatched bases: 11. Looked up from germline, CDR1 is MGHRA and CDR2 is YSYEKL. The CDR3 has 17 residues.

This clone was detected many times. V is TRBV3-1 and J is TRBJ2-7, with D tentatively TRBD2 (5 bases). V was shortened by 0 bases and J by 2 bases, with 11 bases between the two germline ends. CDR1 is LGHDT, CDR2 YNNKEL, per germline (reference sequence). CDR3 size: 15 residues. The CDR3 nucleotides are TGTGCCAGCAGCCAAGATTGGGGAGACCCCTACGAGCAGTACTTC. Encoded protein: CASSQDWGDPYEQYF.

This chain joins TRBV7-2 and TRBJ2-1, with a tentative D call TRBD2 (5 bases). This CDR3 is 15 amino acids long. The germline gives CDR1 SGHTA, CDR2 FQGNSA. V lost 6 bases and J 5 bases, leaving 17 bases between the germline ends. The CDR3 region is CASSPSWSLHNEQFF. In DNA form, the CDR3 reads TGTGCCAGCAGTCCTAGCTGGAGTTTACACAATGAGCAGTTCTTC.

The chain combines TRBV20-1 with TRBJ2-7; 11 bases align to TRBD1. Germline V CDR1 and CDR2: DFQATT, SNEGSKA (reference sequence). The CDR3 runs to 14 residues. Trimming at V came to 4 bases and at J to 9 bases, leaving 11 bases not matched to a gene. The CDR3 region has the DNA TGCAGTGCTACCTCGGGACAGGGGGTGCGGGGGCAGTACTTC. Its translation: CSATSGQGVRGQYF.

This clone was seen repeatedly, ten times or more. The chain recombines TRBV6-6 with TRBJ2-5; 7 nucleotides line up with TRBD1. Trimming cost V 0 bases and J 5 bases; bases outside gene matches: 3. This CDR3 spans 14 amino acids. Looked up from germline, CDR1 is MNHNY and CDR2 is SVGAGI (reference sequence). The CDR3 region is CASSYSTGTETQYF. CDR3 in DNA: TGTGCCAGCAGTTACTCGACAGGGACGGAGACCCAGTACTTC.

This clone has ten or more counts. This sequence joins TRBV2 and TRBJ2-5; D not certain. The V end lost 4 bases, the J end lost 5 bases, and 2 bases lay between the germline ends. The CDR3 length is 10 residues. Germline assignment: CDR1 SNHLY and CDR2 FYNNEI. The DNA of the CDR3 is TGTGCCAGCAGTGTGGAGACCCAGTACTTC. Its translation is CASSVETQYF.

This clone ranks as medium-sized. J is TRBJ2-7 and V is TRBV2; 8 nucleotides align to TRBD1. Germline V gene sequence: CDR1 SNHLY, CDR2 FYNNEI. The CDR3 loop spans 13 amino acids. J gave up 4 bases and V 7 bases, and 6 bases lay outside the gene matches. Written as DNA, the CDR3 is TGTGCCAGCAATGCAGGGGGCGCGTACGAGCAGTACTTC. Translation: CASNAGGAYEQYF.

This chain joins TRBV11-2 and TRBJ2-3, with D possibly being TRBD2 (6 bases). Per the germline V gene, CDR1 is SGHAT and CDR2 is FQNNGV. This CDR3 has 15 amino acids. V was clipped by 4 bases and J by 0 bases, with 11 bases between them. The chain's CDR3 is CASSSVAESTDTQYF. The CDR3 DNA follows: TGTGCCAGCAGCTCCGTAGCGGAGAGCACAGATACGCAGTATTTT.

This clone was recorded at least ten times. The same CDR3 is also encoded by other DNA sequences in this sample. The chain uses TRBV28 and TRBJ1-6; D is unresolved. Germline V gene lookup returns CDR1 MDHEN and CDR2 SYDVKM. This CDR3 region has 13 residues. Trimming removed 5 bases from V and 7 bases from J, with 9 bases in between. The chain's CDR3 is CASSGDPNSPLHF. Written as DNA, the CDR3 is TGTGCCAGCAGTGGTGACCCGAATTCACCCCTCCACTTT.

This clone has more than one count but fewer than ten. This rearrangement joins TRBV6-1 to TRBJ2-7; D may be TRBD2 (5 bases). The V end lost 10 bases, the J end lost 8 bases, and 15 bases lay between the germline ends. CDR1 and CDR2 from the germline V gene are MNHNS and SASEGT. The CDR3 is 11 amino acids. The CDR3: CATGGAWQQYF. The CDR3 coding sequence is TGTGCCACTGGAGGAGCGTGGCAGCAGTACTTC.

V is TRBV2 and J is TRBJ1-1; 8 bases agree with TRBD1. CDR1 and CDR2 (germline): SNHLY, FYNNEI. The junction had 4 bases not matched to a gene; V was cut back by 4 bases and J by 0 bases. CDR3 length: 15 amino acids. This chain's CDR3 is CASSGTGFMNTEAFF. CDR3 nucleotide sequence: TGTGCCAGCAGTGGGACAGGGTTTATGAACACTGAAGCTTTCTTT.

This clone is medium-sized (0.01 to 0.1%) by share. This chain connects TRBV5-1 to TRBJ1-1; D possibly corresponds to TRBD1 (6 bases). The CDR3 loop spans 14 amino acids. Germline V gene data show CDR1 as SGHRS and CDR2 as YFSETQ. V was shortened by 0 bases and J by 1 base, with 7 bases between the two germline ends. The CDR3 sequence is CASSLEQGNTEAFF. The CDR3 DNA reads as TGCGCCAGCAGCTTGGAACAGGGGAACACTGAAGCTTTCTTT.

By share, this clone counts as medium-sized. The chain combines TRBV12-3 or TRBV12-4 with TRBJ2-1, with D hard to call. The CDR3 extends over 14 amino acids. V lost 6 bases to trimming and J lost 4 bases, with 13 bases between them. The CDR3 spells CASRFGDSYNEQFF. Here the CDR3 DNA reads TGTGCCAGCAGGTTCGGCGACTCATACAATGAGCAGTTCTTC.

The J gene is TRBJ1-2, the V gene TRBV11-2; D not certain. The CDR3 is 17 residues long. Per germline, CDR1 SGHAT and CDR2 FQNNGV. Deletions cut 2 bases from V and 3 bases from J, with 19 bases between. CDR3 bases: TGTGCCAGCAGCTTATTCATTCGGGGATTCGGTGACTATGGCTACACCTTC. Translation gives CASSLFIRGFGDYGYTF.